This T cell receptor beta chain appears in the sequencing data of a study of beta chain features in type 1 diabetes. Study at large: The samples had about 100,000,000 sorted cells examined in all.

The entirety of the isolated RNA underwent reverse transcription, so expressed TCRB transcripts were sequenced. The repertoire was sequenced with immunoSEQ multiplex PCR; TCRdb's copy has only in-frame clones and lacks some. This table holds some 360,000 clones, over 9% found once. Stem cell-like memory, regulatory, central memory and naive CD4+ cells were sorted via CD45RO/CCR7/CD25/CD127/CD95/CD27. Trimming removed 5 bases from V and 10 bases from J; junction bases left unmatched: 12. From germline, CDR1 is SQVTM and CDR2 ANQGSEA. The CDR3 runs to 15 residues. Study-wide findings and caveats: An over-representation of cells with high TCR expression could result from cDNA sequencing. A greater similarity of naive, central memory and Treg TCRB repertoires was seen among patients than among healthy donors. Patients with Type 1 diabetes showed moderately but significantly shorter TCRB CDR3s in all four CD4+ subsets.

Comment on this clone: The antigen is unknown.

The rearrangement joins TRBV29-1 to TRBJ2-1, with 12 bases aligning to TRBD2. Sequenced material: central memory CD4+ T cells from blood. This receptor was obtained from a young man with type 1 diabetes. CDR3 DNA: TGCAGCGTTAAGACTAGCGGGAGTCGCGGCATGGAGCAGTTCTTC. Translating it yields CSVKTSGSRGMEQFF.